A single T cell receptor (beta chain) is shown here with its context. The sample originates from a study of T cell changes during pregnancy in multiple sclerosis. The CDR3 covers 15 residues. The ends were cut back, 5 bases at V and 8 bases at J, with 21 bases in the middle. Germline CDR1 is MDHEN and CDR2 is SYDVKM. This table comes from immunoSEQ multiplex PCR, and its TCRdb copy is limited to in-frame clones, with some not included. The sample contains 91,000 or so clones, approximately 93% of which appear only once. Source: peripheral blood, taken after pregnancy. The chain has TRBV28 and TRBJ1-2, with D tentatively TRBD1 (6 bases). This clonotype originated in a female donor with multiple sclerosis, enrolled in a pregnancy study. In nucleotides, the CDR3 is TGTGCCAGCAGTGACTTTCCACAGGGTCCGCAGGGCTACACCTTC. It is translated as CASSDFPQGPQGYTF.